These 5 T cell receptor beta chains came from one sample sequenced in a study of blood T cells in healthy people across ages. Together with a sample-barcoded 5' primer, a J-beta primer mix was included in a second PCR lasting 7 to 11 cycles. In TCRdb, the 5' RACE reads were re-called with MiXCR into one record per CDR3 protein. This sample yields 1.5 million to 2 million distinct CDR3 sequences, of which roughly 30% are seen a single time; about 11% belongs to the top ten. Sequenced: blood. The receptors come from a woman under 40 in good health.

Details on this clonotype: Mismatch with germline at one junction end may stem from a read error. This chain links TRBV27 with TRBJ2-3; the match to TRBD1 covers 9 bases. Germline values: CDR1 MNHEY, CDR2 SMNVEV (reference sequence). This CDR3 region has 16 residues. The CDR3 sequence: CASSLTGQGMGDTRYF. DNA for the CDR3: TGTGCCAGCAGTCTTACGGGACAGGGAATGGGAGATACGCGGTATTTT.

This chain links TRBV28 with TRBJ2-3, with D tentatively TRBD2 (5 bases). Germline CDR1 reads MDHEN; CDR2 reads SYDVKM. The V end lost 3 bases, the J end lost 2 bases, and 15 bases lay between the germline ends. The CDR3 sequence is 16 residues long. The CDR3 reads CASSFSNSEITDTQYF. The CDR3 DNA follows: TGTGCCAGCAGTTTCTCGAATAGCGAGATCACAGATACGCAGTATTTT.

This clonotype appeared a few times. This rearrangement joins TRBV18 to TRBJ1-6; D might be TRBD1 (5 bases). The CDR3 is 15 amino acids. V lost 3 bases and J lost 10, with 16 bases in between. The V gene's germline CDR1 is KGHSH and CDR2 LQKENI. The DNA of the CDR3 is TGTGCCAGCTCACCGGGACTTAGCCTAGGGTCACCCCTCCACTTT. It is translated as CASSPGLSLGSPLHF.

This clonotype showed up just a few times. CDR3 coding DNA: TGCAGTGCTAGGGGGCAGGGCGAGAACTATGGCTACACCTTC. Its translation: CSARGQGENYGYTF. The chain recombines TRBV20-1 with TRBJ1-2; D might be TRBD1 (5 bases). Trimming shortened V by 3 bases and J by 2 bases, and 13 bases separated the two germline ends. The CDR3 is 14 amino acids. Germline V gene lookup returns CDR1 DFQATT and CDR2 SNEGSKA (reference sequence).

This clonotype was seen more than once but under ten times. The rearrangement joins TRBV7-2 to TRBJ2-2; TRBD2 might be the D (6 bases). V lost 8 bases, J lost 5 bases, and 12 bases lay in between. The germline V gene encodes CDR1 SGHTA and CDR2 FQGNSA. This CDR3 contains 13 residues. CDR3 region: CASQRVYTGELFF. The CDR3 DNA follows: TGTGCCAGCCAGCGGGTCTATACCGGGGAGCTGTTTTTT.